The TCR beta chain described here comes from a study of blood T cell repertoires in COVID-19. Sequencing was performed with immunoSEQ multiplex PCR; in TCRdb, only in-frame clones are kept and a portion is missing. The sample has some 490,000 clones, 75% to 90% seen once. CDR3 size: 14 residues. J gave up 5 bases and V 6 bases, and 5 bases lay outside the gene matches. CDR1 and CDR2 from the germline V gene are LNHNV and YYDKDF (reference sequence). The sequencing sample was made of peripheral blood. This rearrangement joins TRBV15 to TRBJ2-1; 9 nucleotides line up with TRBD2. The receptor was isolated from a human donor in a cohort sampled during active COVID-19. The CDR3 DNA sequence: TGTGCCACCAGTCAGGGACTAGCTAACAATGAGCAGTTCTTC. Translating it yields CATSQGLANNEQFF.